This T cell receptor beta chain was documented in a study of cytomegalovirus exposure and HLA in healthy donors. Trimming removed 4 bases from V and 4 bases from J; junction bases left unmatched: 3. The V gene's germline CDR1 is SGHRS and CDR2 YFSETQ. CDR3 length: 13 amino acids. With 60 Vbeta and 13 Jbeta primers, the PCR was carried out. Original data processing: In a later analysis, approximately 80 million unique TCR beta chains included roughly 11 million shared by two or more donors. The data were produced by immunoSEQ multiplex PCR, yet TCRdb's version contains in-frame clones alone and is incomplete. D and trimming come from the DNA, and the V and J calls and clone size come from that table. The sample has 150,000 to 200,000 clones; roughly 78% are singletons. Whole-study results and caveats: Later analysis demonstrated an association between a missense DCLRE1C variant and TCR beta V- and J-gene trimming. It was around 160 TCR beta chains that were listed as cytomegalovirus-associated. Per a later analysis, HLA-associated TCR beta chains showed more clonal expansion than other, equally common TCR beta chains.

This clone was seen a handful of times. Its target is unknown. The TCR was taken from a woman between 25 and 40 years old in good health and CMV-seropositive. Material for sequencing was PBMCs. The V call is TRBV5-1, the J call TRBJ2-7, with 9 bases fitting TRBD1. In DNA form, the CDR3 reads TGCGCCAGCAGCCGGGACAGGGTTTACGAGCAGTACTTC. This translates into CASSRDRVYEQYF.